The source of this T cell receptor (beta chain) is a study of CD8+CD57+ T cells in acquired aplastic anemia. On the study more broadly: Yields of DNA that came from sorted CD4+ and CD8+ cells averaged approximately 3.5 ug. Study findings and constraints: Patients and controls turned out to have 25 to 30 CD8+ CDR3 sequences in common. Patients versus controls showed no significant CD8+ Simpson's diversity difference.

This clonotype was detected many times. Its target is unknown. Profiles of TCR beta VDJ and CDR3 were generated from a genomic DNA template. One entry per CDR3 protein, called by TCRdb with MiXCR from the reads. This table holds about 210,000 distinct CDR3 sequences, approximately 60% found once. The TCR was taken from a human donor in good health. The sequenced material came from sorted CD4+, CD8+, or CD8+CD57+ T cells (not recorded which) from PBMCs.

Written as DNA, the CDR3 is TGTGCCAGTAGTACCGGGACTTACAATGAGCAGTTCTTC. Its protein is CASSTGTYNEQFF. The chain joins TRBV19 to TRBJ2-1, with D tentatively TRBD2 (6 bases). Germline assignment: CDR1 LNHDA and CDR2 SQIVND (reference sequence). The CDR3 has 13 amino acids. Between the trimmed V and J ends, which lost 4 bases and 4 bases, there was a span of 8 bases.